This is a list of T cell receptor beta chains from one sample in a study of blood T cell repertoires in COVID-19. Generated by immunoSEQ multiplex PCR, the TCRdb table keeps only in-frame clones and is missing some. The table shows 250,000 or so clones, with approximately 85% occurring only once. The sequencing input was peripheral blood. Receptors were obtained from a woman in her 30s with acute or convalescent COVID-19. CDR3s include the opening cysteine and the closing phenylalanine or tryptophan. A D gene is named only where the DNA matches it firmly. Size values are once, few and many counts, or a class for expanded clones, and some rows have none.

V gene: TRBV27
J gene: TRBJ2-1
D gene: TRBD2
clone size: -
CDR3 protein: CASSYTSGHPSYNEQFF
CDR3 DNA: TGTGCCAGCAGTTACACTAGCGGCCATCCATCCTACAATGAGCAGTTCTTC

V gene: TRBV5-6
J gene: TRBJ2-1
D gene: -
clone size: -
CDR3 protein: CASSFGYSGSSYNEQFF
CDR3 DNA: TGTGCCAGCAGCTTCGGTTACAGCGGTAGCTCCTACAATGAGCAGTTCTTC

V gene: TRBV30
J gene: TRBJ1-1
D gene: -
clone size: few
CDR3 protein: CASRDMWVNTEAFF
CDR3 DNA: TGTGCCAGCCGGGACATGTGGGTGAACACTGAAGCTTTCTTT

V gene: TRBV19
J gene: TRBJ1-5
D gene: -
clone size: -
CDR3 protein: CASSPGTTSQPQHF
CDR3 DNA: TGTGCCAGTAGTCCCGGGACAACCAGTCAGCCCCAGCATTTT

V gene: TRBV5-6
J gene: TRBJ2-7
D gene: TRBD2
clone size: -
CDR3 protein: CASSLVAGGPYEQYF
CDR3 DNA: TGTGCCAGCAGCTTGGTGGCGGGAGGCCCCTACGAGCAGTACTTC

V gene: TRBV30
J gene: TRBJ1-3
D gene: -
clone size: -
CDR3 protein: CAWTSGNTIYF
CDR3 DNA: TGTGCCTGGACTTCTGGAAACACCATATATTTT

V gene: TRBV12-3/TRBV12-4
J gene: TRBJ2-1
D gene: TRBD2
clone size: -
CDR3 protein: CASTPSGHNEQFF
CDR3 DNA: TGTGCCAGCACCCCTAGCGGGCACAATGAGCAGTTCTTC

V gene: TRBV15
J gene: TRBJ2-2
D gene: -
clone size: -
CDR3 protein: CATSESSGAAGELFF
CDR3 DNA: TGTGCCACCAGCGAGTCGAGCGGCGCCGCCGGGGAGCTGTTTTTT

V gene: TRBV30
J gene: TRBJ2-7
D gene: TRBD2
clone size: -
CDR3 protein: CAWSPGLAVYEQYF
CDR3 DNA: TGTGCCTGGAGTCCGGGACTAGCGGTCTACGAGCAGTACTTC

V gene: TRBV11-3
J gene: TRBJ2-3
D gene: TRBD2
clone size: -
CDR3 protein: CASSRRTSLYTQYF
CDR3 DNA: TGTGCCAGCAGCCGACGGACTAGTTTATATACGCAGTATTTT

V gene: TRBV19
J gene: TRBJ2-3
D gene: -
clone size: -
CDR3 protein: CASSPRGDTQYF
CDR3 DNA: TGTGCCAGTAGTCCCCGCGGAGATACGCAGTATTTT

V gene: TRBV25-1
J gene: TRBJ2-7
D gene: -
clone size: once
CDR3 protein: CASSDLSADYEQYF
CDR3 DNA: TGTGCCAGCAGTGATCTTAGCGCGGACTACGAGCAGTACTTC

V gene: TRBV12-3/TRBV12-4
J gene: TRBJ2-1
D gene: -
clone size: -
CDR3 protein: CASLRRGYNEQFF
CDR3 DNA: TGTGCCAGCTTGAGGCGGGGTTACAATGAGCAGTTCTTC

V gene: TRBV7-3
J gene: TRBJ1-1
D gene: -
clone size: few
CDR3 protein: CASSDSGRGEAFF
CDR3 DNA: TGTGCCAGCAGCGATTCAGGTCGGGGTGAAGCTTTCTTT

V gene: TRBV5-4
J gene: TRBJ2-1
D gene: TRBD2
clone size: -
CDR3 protein: CASSLVSVASGYNEQFF
CDR3 DNA: TGTGCCAGCAGCTTGGTTTCCGTGGCTAGCGGATACAATGAGCAGTTCTTC

V gene: TRBV12-3/TRBV12-4
J gene: TRBJ2-7
D gene: -
clone size: -
CDR3 protein: CASSFRQSYEQYF
CDR3 DNA: TGTGCCAGCAGTTTTCGACAATCCTACGAGCAGTACTTC

V gene: TRBV6-5
J gene: TRBJ1-1
D gene: -
clone size: -
CDR3 protein: CASSRGGEAFF
CDR3 DNA: TGTGCCAGCAGCCGCGGGGGTGAAGCTTTCTTT